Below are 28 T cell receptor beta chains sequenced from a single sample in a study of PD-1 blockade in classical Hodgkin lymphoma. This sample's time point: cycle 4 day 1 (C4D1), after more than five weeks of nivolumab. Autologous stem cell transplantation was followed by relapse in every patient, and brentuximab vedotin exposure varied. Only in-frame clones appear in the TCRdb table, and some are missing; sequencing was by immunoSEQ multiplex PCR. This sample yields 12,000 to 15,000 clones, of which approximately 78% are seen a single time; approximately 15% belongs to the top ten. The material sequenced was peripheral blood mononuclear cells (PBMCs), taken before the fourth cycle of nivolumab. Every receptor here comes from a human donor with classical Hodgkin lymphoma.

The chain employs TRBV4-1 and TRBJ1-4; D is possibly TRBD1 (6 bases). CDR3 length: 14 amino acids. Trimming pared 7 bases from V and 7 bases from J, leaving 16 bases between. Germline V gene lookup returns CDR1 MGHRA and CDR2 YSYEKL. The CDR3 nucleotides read TGCGCCAGCAACAGAGGGGGGATGCGTGAAAAACTGTTTTTT. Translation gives CASNRGGMREKLFF.

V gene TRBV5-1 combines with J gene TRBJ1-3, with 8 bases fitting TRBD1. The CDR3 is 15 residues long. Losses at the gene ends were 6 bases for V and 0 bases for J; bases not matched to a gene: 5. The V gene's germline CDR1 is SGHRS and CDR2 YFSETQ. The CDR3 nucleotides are TGCGCCAGCACCCGGACAGGGAACTCTGGAAACACCATATATTTT. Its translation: CASTRTGNSGNTIYF.

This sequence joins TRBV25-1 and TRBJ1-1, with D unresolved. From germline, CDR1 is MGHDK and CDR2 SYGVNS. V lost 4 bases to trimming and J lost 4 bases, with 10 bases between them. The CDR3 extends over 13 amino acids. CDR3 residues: CASSVQLLTEAFF. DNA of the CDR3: TGTGCCAGCAGTGTGCAGTTACTCACTGAAGCTTTCTTT.

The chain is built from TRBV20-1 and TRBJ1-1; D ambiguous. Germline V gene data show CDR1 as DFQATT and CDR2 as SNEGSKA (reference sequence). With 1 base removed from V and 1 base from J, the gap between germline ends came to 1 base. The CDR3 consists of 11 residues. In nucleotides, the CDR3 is TGCAGTGCTAGAGGGAACACTGAAGCTTTCTTT. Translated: CSARGNTEAFF.

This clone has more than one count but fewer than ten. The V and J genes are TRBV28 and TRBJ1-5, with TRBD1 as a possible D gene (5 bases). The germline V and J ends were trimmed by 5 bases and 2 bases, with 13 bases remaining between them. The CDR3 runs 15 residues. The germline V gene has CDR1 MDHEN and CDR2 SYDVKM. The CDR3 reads CASSTNRRGNQPQHF. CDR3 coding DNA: TGTGCCAGCAGTACCAACAGGCGGGGCAATCAGCCCCAGCATTTT.

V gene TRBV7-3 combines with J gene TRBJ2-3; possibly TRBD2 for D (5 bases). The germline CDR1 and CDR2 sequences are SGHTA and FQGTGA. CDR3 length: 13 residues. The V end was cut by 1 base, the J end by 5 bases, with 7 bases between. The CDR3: CASSLREKDTQYF. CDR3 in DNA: TGTGCCAGCAGCTTAAGGGAGAAAGATACGCAGTATTTT.

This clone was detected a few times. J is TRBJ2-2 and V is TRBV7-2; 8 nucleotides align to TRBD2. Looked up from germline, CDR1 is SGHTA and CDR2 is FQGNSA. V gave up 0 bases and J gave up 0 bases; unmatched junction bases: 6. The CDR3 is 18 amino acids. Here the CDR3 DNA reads TGTGCCAGCAGCTTAGCGAGGGTAGCGGGACCGAACACCGGGGAGCTGTTTTTT. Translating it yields CASSLARVAGPNTGELFF. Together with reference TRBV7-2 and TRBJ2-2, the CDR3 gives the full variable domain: GAGVSQSPSNKVTEKGKDVELRCDPISGHTALYWYRQSLGQGLEFLIYFQGNSAPDKSGLPSDRFSAERTGGSVSTLTIQRTQQEDSAVYLCASSLARVAGPNTGELFFGEGSRLTVL.

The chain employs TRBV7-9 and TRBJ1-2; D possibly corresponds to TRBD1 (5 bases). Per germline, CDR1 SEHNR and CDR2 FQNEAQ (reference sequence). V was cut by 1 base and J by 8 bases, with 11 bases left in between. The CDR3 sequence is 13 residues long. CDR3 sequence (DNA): TGTGCCAGCAGCTTAGTTAGACAGCGAGGCTACACCTTC. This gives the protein CASSLVRQRGYTF.

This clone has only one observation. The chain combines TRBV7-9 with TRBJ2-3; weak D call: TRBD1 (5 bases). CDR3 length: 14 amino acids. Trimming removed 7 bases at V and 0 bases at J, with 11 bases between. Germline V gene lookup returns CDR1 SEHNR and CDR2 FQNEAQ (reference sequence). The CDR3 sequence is CASTRVSSTDTQYF. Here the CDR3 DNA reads TGTGCCAGCACCAGGGTATCTAGCACAGATACGCAGTATTTT.

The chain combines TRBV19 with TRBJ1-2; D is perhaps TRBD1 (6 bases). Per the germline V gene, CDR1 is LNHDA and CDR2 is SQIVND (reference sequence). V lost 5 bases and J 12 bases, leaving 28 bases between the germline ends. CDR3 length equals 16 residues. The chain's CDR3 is CASSEGLGEEGVWDTF. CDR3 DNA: TGTGCCAGTAGTGAGGGGTTGGGAGAAGAGGGGGTCTGGGACACCTTC.

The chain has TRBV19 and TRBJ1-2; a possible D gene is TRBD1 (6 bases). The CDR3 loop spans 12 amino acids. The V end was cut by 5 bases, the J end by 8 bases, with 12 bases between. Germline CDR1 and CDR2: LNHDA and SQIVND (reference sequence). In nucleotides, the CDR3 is TGTGCCAGTAGTTCCGACAGGCACGGCTACACCTTC. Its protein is CASSSDRHGYTF.

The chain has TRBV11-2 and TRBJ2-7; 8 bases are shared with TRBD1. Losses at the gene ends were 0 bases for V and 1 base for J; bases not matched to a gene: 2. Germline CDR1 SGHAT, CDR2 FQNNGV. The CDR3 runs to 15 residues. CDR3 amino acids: CASSLDRTGSYEQYF. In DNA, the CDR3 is TGTGCCAGCAGCTTAGACCGGACAGGGTCCTACGAGCAGTACTTC.

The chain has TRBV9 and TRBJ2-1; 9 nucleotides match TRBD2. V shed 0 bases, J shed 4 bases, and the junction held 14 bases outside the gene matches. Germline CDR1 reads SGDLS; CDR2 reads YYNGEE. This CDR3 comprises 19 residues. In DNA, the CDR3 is TGTGCCAGCAGCGTAGGACGGGCGGGGGGGCCCTTCTTTTACAATGAGCAGTTCTTC. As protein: CASSVGRAGGPFFYNEQFF.

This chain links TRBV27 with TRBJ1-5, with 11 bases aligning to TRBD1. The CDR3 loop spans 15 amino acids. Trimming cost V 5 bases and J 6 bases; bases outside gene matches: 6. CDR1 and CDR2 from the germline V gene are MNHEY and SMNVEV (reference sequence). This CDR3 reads CASSPDRGQIQPQHF. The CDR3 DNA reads TGTGCCAGCAGTCCGGACAGGGGGCAAATTCAGCCCCAGCATTTT.

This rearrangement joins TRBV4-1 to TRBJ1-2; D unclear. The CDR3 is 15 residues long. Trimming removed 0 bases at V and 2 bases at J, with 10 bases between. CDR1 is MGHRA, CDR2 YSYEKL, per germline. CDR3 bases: TGCGCCAGCAGCCAAGAGGTGTCGGGGAACTATGGCTACACCTTC. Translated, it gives CASSQEVSGNYGYTF.

The CDR3 region has the DNA TGTGCCAGCAGCCCAGGGACTAGCGGGGAAGAGACCCAGTACTTC. This codes for CASSPGTSGEETQYF. The chain recombines TRBV11-3 with TRBJ2-5, with TRBD2 identical over 13 bases. The CDR3 has 15 amino acids. The V segment lost 5 bases and the J segment 3 bases; nucleotides outside the gene matches: 3. Looked up from germline, CDR1 is SGHNT and CDR2 is YENEEA. Variable domain in full (rest from reference TRBV11-3 and TRBJ2-5): EAGVVQSPRYKIIEKKQPVAFWCNPISGHNTLYWYLQNLGQGPELLIRYENEEAVDDSQLPKDRFSAERLKGVDSTLKIQPAELGDSAVYLCASSPGTSGEETQYFGPGTRLLVL.

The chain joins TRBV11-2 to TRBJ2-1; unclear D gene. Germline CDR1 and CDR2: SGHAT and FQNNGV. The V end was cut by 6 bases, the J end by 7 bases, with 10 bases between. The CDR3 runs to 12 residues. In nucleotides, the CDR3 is TGTGCCAGCAGTCATAATTGGAATGAGCAGTTCTTC. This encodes CASSHNWNEQFF. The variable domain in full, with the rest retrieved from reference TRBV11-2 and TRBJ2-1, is EAGVAQSPRYKIIEKRQSVAFWCNPISGHATLYWYQQILGQGPKLLIQFQNNGVVDDSQLPKDRFSAERLKGVDSTLKIQPAKLEDSAVYLCASSHNWNEQFFGPGTRLTVL.

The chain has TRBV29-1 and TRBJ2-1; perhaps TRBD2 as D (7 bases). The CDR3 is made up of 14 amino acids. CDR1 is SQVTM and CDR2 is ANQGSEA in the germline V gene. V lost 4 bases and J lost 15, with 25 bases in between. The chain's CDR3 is CSVVIAGARPHLFF. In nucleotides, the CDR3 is TGCAGCGTTGTGATTGCGGGGGCGCGACCGCACCTGTTCTTC.

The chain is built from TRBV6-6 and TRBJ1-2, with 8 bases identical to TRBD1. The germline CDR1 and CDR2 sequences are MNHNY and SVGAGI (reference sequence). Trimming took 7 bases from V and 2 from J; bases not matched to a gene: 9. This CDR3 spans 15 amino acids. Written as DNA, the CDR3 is TGTGCCAGCACCCCCCGGACAGGGACCAACTATGGCTACACCTTC. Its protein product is CASTPRTGTNYGYTF.

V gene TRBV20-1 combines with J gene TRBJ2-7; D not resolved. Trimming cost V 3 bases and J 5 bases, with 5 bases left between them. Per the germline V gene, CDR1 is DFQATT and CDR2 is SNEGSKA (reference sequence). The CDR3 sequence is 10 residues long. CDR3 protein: CSASRHEQYF. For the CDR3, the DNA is TGCAGTGCTAGCAGGCACGAGCAGTACTTC.

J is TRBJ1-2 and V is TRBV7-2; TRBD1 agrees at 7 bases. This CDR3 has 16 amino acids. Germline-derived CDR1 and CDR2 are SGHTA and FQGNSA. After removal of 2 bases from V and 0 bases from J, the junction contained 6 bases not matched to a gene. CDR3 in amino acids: CASSLRAGGSNYGYTF. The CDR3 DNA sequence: TGTGCCAGCAGCTTAAGGGCAGGGGGTTCTAACTATGGCTACACCTTC.

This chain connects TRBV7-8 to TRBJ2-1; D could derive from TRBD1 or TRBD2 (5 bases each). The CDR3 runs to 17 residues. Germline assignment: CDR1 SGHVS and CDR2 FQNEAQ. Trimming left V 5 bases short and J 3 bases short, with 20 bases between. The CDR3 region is CASSPGYGTEVYNEQFF. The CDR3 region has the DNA TGTGCCAGCAGCCCCGGTTATGGGACCGAGGTCTACAATGAGCAGTTCTTC.

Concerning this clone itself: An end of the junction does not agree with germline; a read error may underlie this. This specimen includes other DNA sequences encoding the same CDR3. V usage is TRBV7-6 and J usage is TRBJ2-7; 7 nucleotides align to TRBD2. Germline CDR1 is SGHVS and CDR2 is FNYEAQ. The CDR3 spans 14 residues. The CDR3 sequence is CASSPGTTDYEQYF. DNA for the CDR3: TGTGCCAGCAGCCCCGGGACTACGGATTACGAGCAGTACTTT.

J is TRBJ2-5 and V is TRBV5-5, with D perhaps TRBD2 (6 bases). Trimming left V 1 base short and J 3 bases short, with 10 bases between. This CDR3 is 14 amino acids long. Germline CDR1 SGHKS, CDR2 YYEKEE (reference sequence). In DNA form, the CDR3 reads TGTGCCAGCAGCTTGTACGGGGGAGAAGAGACCCAGTACTTC. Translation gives CASSLYGGEETQYF. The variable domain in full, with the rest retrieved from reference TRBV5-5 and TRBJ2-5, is DAGVTQSPTHLIKTRGQQVTLRCSPISGHKSVSWYQQVLGQGPQFIFQYYEKEERGRGNFPDRFSARQFPNYSSELNVNALLLGDSALYLCASSLYGGEETQYFGPGTRLLVL.

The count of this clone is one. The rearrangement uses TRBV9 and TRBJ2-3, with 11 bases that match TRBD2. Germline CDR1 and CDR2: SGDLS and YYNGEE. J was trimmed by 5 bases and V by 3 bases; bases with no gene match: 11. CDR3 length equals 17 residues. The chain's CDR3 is CASSAGLAGRQGDTQYF. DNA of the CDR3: TGTGCCAGCAGCGCAGGACTAGCGGGCCGGCAGGGAGATACGCAGTATTTT.

CDR3 sequence reads: CASSDKGDRAQETQYF. The CDR3 DNA reads as TGTGCCAGCAGCGACAAGGGCGACAGGGCCCAAGAGACCCAGTACTTC. This sequence joins TRBV9 and TRBJ2-5, with TRBD1 identical over 7 bases. J lost 1 base, V lost 3 bases, and 9 bases had no gene match. Germline values: CDR1 SGDLS, CDR2 YYNGEE. The CDR3 covers 16 residues. Supplemented by reference TRBV9 and TRBJ2-5, the full variable domain reads DSGVTQTPKHLITATGQRVTLRCSPRSGDLSVYWYQQSLDQGLQFLIQYYNGEERAKGNILERFSAQQFPDLHSELNLSSLELGDSALYFCASSDKGDRAQETQYFGPGTRLLVL.

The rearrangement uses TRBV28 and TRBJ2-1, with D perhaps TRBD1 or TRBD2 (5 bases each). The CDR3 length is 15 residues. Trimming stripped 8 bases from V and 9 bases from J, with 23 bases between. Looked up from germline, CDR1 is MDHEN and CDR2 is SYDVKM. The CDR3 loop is CASLEGTGTVGEQFF. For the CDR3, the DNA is TGTGCCAGCTTGGAAGGGACGGGGACCGTCGGTGAGCAGTTCTTC.

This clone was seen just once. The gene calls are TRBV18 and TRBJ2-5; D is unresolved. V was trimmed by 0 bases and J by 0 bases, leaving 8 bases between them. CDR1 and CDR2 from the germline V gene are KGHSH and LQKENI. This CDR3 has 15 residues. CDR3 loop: CASSPPLRYQETQYF. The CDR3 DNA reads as TGTGCCAGCTCACCACCGTTACGGTACCAAGAGACCCAGTACTTC.